This is a list of T cell receptor beta chains from one sample in a study of shared clonotypes between healthy human individuals. Profiled with immunoSEQ multiplex PCR; TCRdb holds only in-frame clones, not every one. The top ten clones hold about 1.7% of a sample with some 2.1 million clones, approximately 92% of them seen once. Material: naive CD8+ T cells from PBMCs. These receptors were collected from a man younger than 30 in good health. Some clones in this sample may be carry-over from other donors' samples. CDR3s include the opening cysteine and the closing phenylalanine or tryptophan. D genes are given only for firm matches. The size field is filled for only some rows; it gives once, few, many or a size class.

TRBD2	TRBJ2-2	TRBV12-5	NA	TGTGCTAGTGCCATTAGCGGGAGCGGGGCCGGGGAGCTGTTTTTT	CASAISGSGAGELFF
NA	TRBJ1-2	TRBV9	NA	TGTGCCAGCAGCGTAGGGTGGGGGAACTATGGCTACACCTTC	CASSVGWGNYGYTF
NA	TRBJ2-1	TRBV28	NA	TGTGCCAGCAGTTCCAAGTACAATGAGCAGTTCTTC	CASSSKYNEQFF
NA	TRBJ2-1	TRBV27	NA	TGTGCCAGCAGTCCTTTAATGGCTGCCTCCTACAATGAGCAGTTCTTC	CASSPLMAASYNEQFF
NA	TRBJ2-2	TRBV27	NA	TGTGCCAGCAGTTTCTCGTTGGGCGCCGGGGAGCTGTTTTTT	CASSFSLGAGELFF
TRBD2	TRBJ2-1	TRBV27	NA	TGTGCCAGCAGCCCCCCATGGGCGGGAGGGTCTTCGGCCAATGAGCAGTTCTTC	CASSPPWAGGSSANEQFF
NA	TRBJ1-5	TRBV6-1	NA	TGTGCCAGCAGTGAAATTGGCAGTGGATATCAGCCCCAGCATTTT	CASSEIGSGYQPQHF
NA	TRBJ1-1	TRBV7-6	NA	TGTGCCAGCAGCTTAGCGCCCGTGTCAGTGAACACTGAAGCTTTCTTT	CASSLAPVSVNTEAFF
NA	TRBJ2-7	TRBV6-1	NA	TGTGCCAGCAGTGAAGGCAGGCCCATACAGTACTTC	CASSEGRPIQYF
TRBD1	TRBJ1-4	TRBV2	NA	TGTGCCAGCAGCCACGGGACAGGGTACGAAAAACTGTTTTTT	CASSHGTGYEKLFF
TRBD2	TRBJ2-1	TRBV30	NA	TGTGCCTGGAGGGAGGGACTAGCGACCTACAATGAGCAGTTCTTC	CAWREGLATYNEQFF
NA	TRBJ2-6	TRBV9	NA	TGTGCCAGCAGCGCTCACCATGGGGCCAAAGCCCTGACTTTC	CASSAHHGAKALTF
NA	TRBJ1-5	TRBV9	NA	TGTGCCAGCAGCGCCGGCCGGCCCCAGCATTTT	CASSAGRPQHF
NA	TRBJ2-1	TRBV7-2	NA	TGTGCCAGCAGCTGGGACGGACGGATTACTTACTACAATGAGCAGTTCTTC	CASSWDGRITYYNEQFF
TRBD1	TRBJ1-4	TRBV7-8	NA	TGTGCCAGCAGGAAAACGACAGGGACTAATGAAAAACTGTTTTTT	CASRKTTGTNEKLFF
NA	TRBJ1-1	TRBV28	few	TGTGCCAGCAGGTCCCTTCGGGGAACTGAAGCTTTCTTT	CASRSLRGTEAFF
NA	TRBJ2-2	TRBV19	NA	TGTGCCACCCGAGGTCGGAACACCGGGGAGCTGTTTTTT	CATRGRNTGELFF
TRBD1	TRBJ2-1	TRBV4-1	once	TGCGCCAGCAGCCAAGGGGGACAGGGACGCTACAATGAGCAGTTCTTC	CASSQGGQGRYNEQFF
TRBD2	TRBJ2-7	TRBV6-5	once	TGTGCCAGCAGTTACTCTGCGGGAGCCTACGAGCAGTACTTC	CASSYSAGAYEQYF
NA	TRBJ2-3	TRBV5-5	NA	TGTGCCAGCAGCCCGGGGGCCGGCACAGATACGCAGTATTTT	CASSPGAGTDTQYF
NA	TRBJ2-2	TRBV28	NA	TGTGCCACCGAGAATGAACAGGCTATGAACACCGGGGAGCTGTTTTTT	CATENEQAMNTGELFF
TRBD2	TRBJ2-5	TRBV7-9	NA	TGTGCCAGCAGCTTAGACCCACAGTGGCGGGAGGGGTACCAAGAGACCCAGTACTTC	CASSLDPQWREGYQETQYF
NA	TRBJ2-7	TRBV4-2	NA	TGTGCCAGCAGCCAATGGGACGGAGCCTTC	CASSQWDGAF
NA	TRBJ2-1	TRBV11-2	NA	TGTGCCAGCAGCTTAGGTAGGGGCTCCTACAATGAGCAGTTCTTC	CASSLGRGSYNEQFF
TRBD2	TRBJ2-1	TRBV4-2	NA	TGTGCCAGCAGCCCACTAGCGGGAGCAGGGCAGTTCTTC	CASSPLAGAGQFF
NA	TRBJ1-1	TRBV28	once	TGTGCCAGCAGTCCCCTGACAGGGAACACTGAAGCTTTCTTT	CASSPLTGNTEAFF
NA	TRBJ1-1	TRBV4-1	NA	TGCGCCAGCAGCCAAGTGGCCCGGGAGGCGAACACTGAAGCTTTCTTT	CASSQVAREANTEAFF
NA	TRBJ1-2	TRBV4-2	NA	TGTGCCAGCAGCCCGCCCTTAAGGACAGTTCATGGCTACACCTTC	CASSPPLRTVHGYTF
TRBD2	TRBJ2-1	TRBV7-2	NA	TGTGCCAGCAGTCAATTCCCGGGACTAGCCTACAATGAGCAGTTCTTC	CASSQFPGLAYNEQFF
NA	TRBJ2-7	TRBV9	NA	TGTGCCAGCAGCGTAGACGGGACACACTACGAGCAGTACTTC	CASSVDGTHYEQYF
NA	TRBJ2-3	TRBV9	NA	TGTGCCAGCAGCGTAGCTTCCCTGCGGCGTGATACGCAGTATTTT	CASSVASLRRDTQYF
NA	TRBJ2-3	TRBV5-1	NA	TGCGCCAGCAGCTTTCGGGGGGCCAGGACAGATACGCAGTATTTT	CASSFRGARTDTQYF
TRBD1	TRBJ2-1	TRBV9	NA	TGTGCCAGCACCATGGGACAGGGGGCGGGAAATGAGCAGTTCTTC	CASTMGQGAGNEQFF
TRBD2	TRBJ2-1	TRBV7-9	NA	TGTGCCAGCAGCTTAGCCCCTAGCGGGAGAGACAATGAGCAGTTCTTC	CASSLAPSGRDNEQFF
TRBD2	TRBJ2-2	TRBV6-5	NA	TGTGCCAGCAGTCCCGTTAGCGGGAACGGCGGGGAGCTGTTTTTT	CASSPVSGNGGELFF
NA	TRBJ2-7	TRBV28	NA	TGTGCCAGCAGCTCGTCAGGGTCTAGCTCCTACGAGCAGTACTTC	CASSSSGSSSYEQYF
NA	TRBJ2-5	TRBV10-1	NA	TGCGCCAGCAGTGCCCAAAACGGGAAACAAGAGACCCAGTACTTC	CASSAQNGKQETQYF
TRBD1	TRBJ2-7	TRBV5-6	NA	TGTGCCAGCAGCCTCGGACAGGGGGCGCGAGAGCAGTACTTC	CASSLGQGAREQYF
NA	TRBJ1-4	TRBV7-2	NA	TGTGCCAGCAGCCGGGACTCAAGAGACAGGTTAGATGAAAAACTGTTTTTT	CASSRDSRDRLDEKLFF
TRBD2	TRBJ2-1	TRBV25-1	NA	TGTGCCAGCAGTGAAGCGGGAGACTACAATGAGCAGTTCTTC	CASSEAGDYNEQFF
TRBD1	TRBJ1-2	TRBV5-1	NA	TGCGCCAGCAGAGCGACCGGGACAGACGCCTATGGTGGCTACACCTTC	CASRATGTDAYGGYTF
TRBD2	TRBJ2-1	TRBV7-9	NA	TGTGCCAGCAGCGTAGGAGTAGCGGGAGTTTGGTACAATGAGCAGTTCTTC	CASSVGVAGVWYNEQFF
TRBD2	TRBJ2-1	TRBV30	NA	TGTGCCTTCCCGGCGGCTCGGGAGGGTTCCTACAATGAGCAGTTCTTC	CAFPAAREGSYNEQFF
TRBD2	TRBJ2-7	TRBV19	NA	TGTGCCAGTAGTATACTAGCGGGAACCTACGAGCAGTACTTC	CASSILAGTYEQYF
TRBD1	TRBJ2-2	TRBV29-1	NA	TGCAGTTCCGTGGGACAGCACGGGGAGCTGTTTTTT	CSSVGQHGELFF
TRBD1	TRBJ2-3	TRBV7-9	NA	TGTGCCAGCAGCCCCCGGACAGGGGACGCCACAGATACGCAGTATTTT	CASSPRTGDATDTQYF
TRBD1	TRBJ2-7	TRBV5-6	NA	TGTGCCAGCAAGGGACAGGGCTCCTACGAGCAGTACTTC	CASKGQGSYEQYF
TRBD1	TRBJ1-2	TRBV6-4	NA	TGTGCCAGCAGCGAAACAGGGGGCGAGAATGGCTACACCTTC	CASSETGGENGYTF
NA	TRBJ2-7	TRBV6-5	NA	TGTGCCAGCAGCATCGGAGGGCCGACCTACGAGCAGTACTTC	CASSIGGPTYEQYF
NA	TRBJ2-7	TRBV27	NA	TGTGCCAGCAGTTCCACGACAGACTACGAGCAGTACTTC	CASSSTTDYEQYF
NA	TRBJ1-5	TRBV19	NA	TGTGCCAGTAGTACCTTCGGGAGTAATCAGCCCCAGCATTTT	CASSTFGSNQPQHF
NA	TRBJ2-3	TRBV5-6	NA	TGTGCCAGCAGCCCGCAGCGGAGCGGCACAGATACGCAGTATTTT	CASSPQRSGTDTQYF
TRBD1	TRBJ2-2	TRBV13	NA	TGTGCCAGCAGCCTCGGACAGGGGAATACCGGGGAGCTGTTTTTT	CASSLGQGNTGELFF